This TCR beta chain is drawn from a study of blood T cell repertoires in COVID-19. Whole-study context: Samples of COVID-19 (acute and convalescent) were obtained from the United States, Italy and Spain.

V was pared by 5 bases and J by 7 bases, with 8 bases of the junction left unmatched. CDR1 and CDR2 from the germline V gene are SGHRS and YFSETQ. The CDR3 is 15 residues long. Libraries were prepared by immunoSEQ multiplex PCR; TCRdb keeps only in-frame clonotypes and omits some of them. The sample records hundreds of thousands of clones, over 75% being singletons. Sequences were obtained from PBMCs or T cells enriched from blood (not recorded which). The clonotype was recovered from a middle-aged man in a cohort exposed to, infected with or recovered from COVID-19 (not recorded which). The rearrangement uses TRBV5-1 and TRBJ2-1; TRBD2 aligns across 11 bases. CDR3 sequence reads: CASSQLAGAPNEQFF. The CDR3 DNA reads as TGCGCCAGCAGTCAACTAGCGGGGGCCCCGAATGAGCAGTTCTTC.